What follows are 21 T cell receptor beta chains derived from one specimen sequenced in a study of blood T cell repertoires in COVID-19. Repertoires were generated with immunoSEQ multiplex PCR, while TCRdb's copy carries only in-frame clones and drops some. The sample holds some 670,000 clones, around 89% seen once. The sequenced material came from peripheral blood. These receptors were taken from a woman aged 18-29 years with acute or convalescent COVID-19.

This clone was observed a few times. This chain links TRBV29-1 with TRBJ2-7; the match to TRBD1 covers 8 bases. V trimming: 7 bases; J trimming: 3 bases; junction bases outside the gene matches: 8. The CDR3 has 13 residues. Germline lookup yields CDR1 SQVTM and CDR2 ANQGSEA. The CDR3 bases are TGCAGCGCCAGGACAGGGTTTAGCTACGAGCAGTACTTC. Encoded protein: CSARTGFSYEQYF.

The V gene is TRBV5-8, the J gene TRBJ2-7; 7 bases align to TRBD2. Germline loops: CDR1 SGHTS, CDR2 YDEGEE. The ends lost 2 bases at V and 0 bases at J; junction bases unmatched: 8. CDR3 length: 16 amino acids. The CDR3: CASSFFGGKVSYEQYF. The DNA of the CDR3 is TGTGCCAGCAGCTTTTTCGGGGGGAAGGTCTCCTACGAGCAGTACTTC.

On this clone: The sample holds other DNA sequences that translate to the same CDR3. This chain uses TRBV24-1 with TRBJ1-5, with TRBD1 as a possible D gene (5 bases). Germline lookup yields CDR1 KGHDR and CDR2 SFDVKD. Trimming stripped 2 bases from V and 1 base from J, with 5 bases between. This CDR3 contains 14 residues. The CDR3 loop reads CATSDYRSNQPQHF. The CDR3 DNA follows: TGTGCCACCAGTGATTACAGGAGCAATCAGCCCCAGCATTTT.

The rearrangement joins TRBV6-5 to TRBJ2-5; 7 positions match TRBD1. This CDR3 is 14 amino acids long. V lost 6 bases, J lost 5 bases, and 9 bases stayed unmatched. CDR1 and CDR2 (germline): MNHEY, SVGAGI. The CDR3 region is CASSRLGGRETQYF. The CDR3 bases are TGTGCCAGCAGCCGCCTAGGGGGCCGGGAGACCCAGTACTTC.

This clone has just one count. The J gene is TRBJ2-7, the V gene TRBV19; tentatively, D is TRBD2 (6 bases). The V end was cut by 3 bases, the J end by 3 bases, with 12 bases between. Germline V gene sequence: CDR1 LNHDA, CDR2 SQIVND (reference sequence). This CDR3 has 14 amino acids. CDR3 DNA: TGTGCCAGTAGTATCTATCGGGGGAGCTACGAGCAGTACTTC. Amino acid sequence: CASSIYRGSYEQYF.

This clone was seen only once. The genes are TRBV2 and TRBJ1-3; a possible D gene is TRBD1 (6 bases). The CDR3 is 16 residues long. Trimming took 5 bases from V and 4 from J, leaving 18 bases between them. Germline V lookup: CDR1 SNHLY, CDR2 FYNNEI. CDR3 nucleotides: TGTGCCAGCAGTACCCTTCCCGGGACACTAGGAAACACCATATATTTT. This encodes CASSTLPGTLGNTIYF.

The V and J genes are TRBV12-3 or TRBV12-4 and TRBJ1-2; 10 nucleotides align to TRBD1. This CDR3 region has 13 residues. The junction had 4 bases not matched to a gene; V was cut back by 5 bases and J by 7 bases. The CDR3 DNA follows: TGTGCCAGCAGTCAGGGGACAGGGGCTGGCTACACCTTC. Translation: CASSQGTGAGYTF.

The V call is TRBV6-5, the J call TRBJ1-5, with 7 nucleotides matching TRBD1. The CDR3 consists of 15 residues. Germline lookup yields CDR1 MNHEY and CDR2 SVGAGI. Unmatched junction bases numbered 12, after V lost 6 bases and J lost 7 bases. This chain's CDR3 is CASRYDRAGNQPQHF. CDR3 nucleotides: TGTGCCAGCAGATACGACAGGGCAGGGAACCAGCCCCAGCATTTT.

This chain links TRBV9 with TRBJ1-1, with a tentative D call TRBD1 (6 bases). The CDR3 is made up of 13 amino acids. Germline lookup yields CDR1 SGDLS and CDR2 YYNGEE. V was shortened by 0 bases and J by 11 bases, with 14 bases between the two germline ends. CDR3: CASSVGQGREAFF. CDR3 DNA: TGTGCCAGCAGCGTAGGGCAGGGGCGGGAGGCTTTCTTT.

The chain couples TRBV19 to TRBJ2-3; 9 positions agree with TRBD2. V lost 5 bases and J lost 4; bases outside the gene matches: 10. Germline V lookup: CDR1 LNHDA, CDR2 SQIVND (reference sequence). The CDR3 contains 16 residues. The CDR3 region has the DNA TGTGCCAGTAGTCCCTTCTCGCGGGGGGGAGCAGATACGCAGTATTTT. Its protein is CASSPFSRGGADTQYF.

The V gene is TRBV5-5, the J gene TRBJ1-2, with a weak D call TRBD1 (5 bases). The germline V gene encodes CDR1 SGHKS and CDR2 YYEKEE (reference sequence). The CDR3 loop spans 13 amino acids. V lost 5 bases, J lost 7 bases, and 15 bases lay in between. The CDR3 protein is CASRPRVSGGYTF. Here the CDR3 DNA reads TGTGCCAGCAGGCCCAGGGTTTCTGGTGGCTACACCTTC.

The CDR3 nucleotides are TGTGCCAGTAGTAACAGAGATCAGCCCCAGCATTTT. Residues: CASSNRDQPQHF. The gene calls are TRBV19 and TRBJ1-5; the D is unclear. Per germline, CDR1 LNHDA and CDR2 SQIVND (reference sequence). The CDR3 has 12 residues. Trimming took 4 bases from V and 5 from J, leaving 6 bases between them.

The CDR3 DNA is TGTGCCAGCAGCCTCCTTGAGGGAACTGAAGCTTTCTTT. Its translation is CASSLLEGTEAFF. V usage is TRBV11-2 and J usage is TRBJ1-1; no clear D. This CDR3 region has 13 residues. Germline CDR1 SGHAT, CDR2 FQNNGV. Between the trimmed V and J ends, which lost 5 bases and 5 bases, there was a span of 12 bases.

The gene calls are TRBV9 and TRBJ1-2; 9 bases align to TRBD1. The CDR3 extends over 15 amino acids. The V gene end was trimmed by 4 bases and the J gene end by 4 bases; junction bases not matched to a gene: 8. Looked up from germline, CDR1 is SGDLS and CDR2 is YYNGEE. CDR3 sequence (DNA): TGTGCCAGCAGCCCCAGCCCGGGACAGGGCTATGGCTACACCTTC. Translated, it gives CASSPSPGQGYGYTF.

In the case of this clone: The sample contains more than one DNA sequence encoding this CDR3. The chain couples TRBV9 to TRBJ1-5, with D possibly matching TRBD1 (5 bases). The germline V and J ends were trimmed by 0 bases and 2 bases, with 6 bases remaining between them. Germline CDR1 is SGDLS and CDR2 is YYNGEE. The CDR3 sequence is 14 residues long. CDR3 residues: CASSVGGGNQPQHF. CDR3 nucleotide sequence: TGTGCCAGCAGCGTAGGGGGCGGCAATCAGCCCCAGCATTTT.

The gene calls are TRBV10-3 and TRBJ1-1, with D tentatively TRBD1 (5 bases). Germline V gene data show CDR1 as ENHRY and CDR2 as SYGVKD. V lost 0 bases and J 10 bases, leaving 12 bases between the germline ends. This CDR3 contains 13 residues. Here the CDR3 reads CAISESMGPGAFF. The CDR3, as DNA: TGTGCCATCAGTGAGTCGATGGGGCCGGGAGCTTTCTTT.

V and J are TRBV5-1 and TRBJ2-1, with a tentative D call TRBD1 (6 bases). The germline V gene has CDR1 SGHRS and CDR2 YFSETQ. V dropped 4 bases and J dropped 7 bases, with 36 bases sitting between them. The CDR3 totals 21 residues. The CDR3 is CASSLHGTYDLSPPINNEQFF. The CDR3 bases are TGCGCCAGCAGCCTCCACGGGACATACGACCTCTCTCCCCCAATAAATAATGAGCAGTTCTTC.

This sequence joins TRBV5-6 and TRBJ2-7; 7 bases fit TRBD1. Per germline, CDR1 SGHDT and CDR2 YYEEEE. The trim removed 3 bases at V and 0 bases at J, leaving 6 bases unmatched. The CDR3 length is 15 residues. DNA for the CDR3: TGTGCCAGCAGCTCCGACGGACAGGCCTCCTACGAGCAGTACTTC. Protein product: CASSSDGQASYEQYF.

The V gene is TRBV13, the J gene TRBJ2-7; D not certain. CDR1 PRHDT and CDR2 FYEKMQ come from the germline V gene (reference sequence). The CDR3 totals 16 residues. V dropped 1 base and J dropped 5 bases, with 18 bases sitting between them. This CDR3 is CASSLDPTLTPHEQYF. The DNA of the CDR3 is TGTGCCAGCAGCTTAGACCCCACTCTCACCCCCCACGAGCAGTACTTC.

The genes are TRBV6-4 and TRBJ2-1, with 8 bases fitting TRBD2. CDR1 MRHNA and CDR2 SNTAGT come from the germline V gene. There are 15 residues in the CDR3. V shed 0 bases, J shed 8 bases, and the junction held 6 bases outside the gene matches. The CDR3 bases are TGTGCCAGCAGTGACTCCCGGGGGGGCCGAGATGAGCAGTTCTTC. Translation gives CASSDSRGGRDEQFF.

This chain uses TRBV10-3 with TRBJ1-1, with 8 bases that match TRBD1. The germline V gene has CDR1 ENHRY and CDR2 SYGVKD. The CDR3 totals 15 residues. V was pared by 1 base and J by 1 base, with 2 bases of the junction left unmatched. The CDR3 coding sequence is TGTGCCATCAGTGAGTGGGGACAGGAGAACACTGAAGCTTTCTTT. This gives the protein CAISEWGQENTEAFF.